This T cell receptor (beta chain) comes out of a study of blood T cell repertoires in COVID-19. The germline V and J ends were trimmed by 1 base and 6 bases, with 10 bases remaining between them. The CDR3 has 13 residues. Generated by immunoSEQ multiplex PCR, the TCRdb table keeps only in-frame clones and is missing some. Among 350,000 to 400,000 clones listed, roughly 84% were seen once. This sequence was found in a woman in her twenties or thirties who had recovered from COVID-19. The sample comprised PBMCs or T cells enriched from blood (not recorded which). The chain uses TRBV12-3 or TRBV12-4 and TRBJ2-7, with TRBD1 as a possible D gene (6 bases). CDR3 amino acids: CASSLVGQPEQYF. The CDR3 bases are TGTGCCAGCAGTTTAGTAGGACAGCCCGAGCAGTACTTC.